This T cell receptor (beta chain) was captured by sequencing in a study of blood T cell repertoires in COVID-19. Study at large: PBMCs, B-cell-depleted T cells, or T cells were the source of the cDNA or gDNA that made up the material.

This CDR3 has 15 residues. Trimming removed 4 bases at V and 2 bases at J, with 13 bases between. Germline V gene sequence: CDR1 SGDLS, CDR2 YYNGEE. Across 20 to 25 US areas, participants ranged in age from roughly 18 to 95 years. Under the authors' procedure: The assay estimated nucleated cells by amplifying reference gene primers. Here immunoSEQ multiplex PCR was the method, and the copy in TCRdb shows in-frame clones only, minus some. The V and J calls and clone size come from that table; D and trimming were worked out from the DNA. This sample carries about 200,000 clones, around 80% of them seen once, and the ten largest clones take around 7.4%.

The source is a woman aged 40-49 years with acute COVID-19. Sequencing was carried out using PBMCs or T cells enriched from blood (not recorded which). The chain employs TRBV9 and TRBJ1-3; D is ambiguous. The CDR3: CASSYLLSAGNTIYF. CDR3 coding DNA: TGTGCCAGCAGCTATTTACTAAGCGCTGGAAACACCATATATTTT.